The 3 T cell receptor beta chains given below trace back to one sample, sequenced in a study of blood T cell repertoires in COVID-19. TCRdb's copy holds only in-frame clones and misses some; the assay was immunoSEQ multiplex PCR. The sample includes more than 85,000 clones, approximately 80% of them seen just once. The sample taken for sequencing was peripheral blood. The receptors stem from a man aged 55-75 years with acute or convalescent COVID-19.

V gene TRBV7-2 combines with J gene TRBJ1-1; no reliable D call. The germline gives CDR1 SGHTA, CDR2 FQGNSA. The CDR3 runs 15 residues. V was clipped by 5 bases and J by 6 bases, with 19 bases between them. CDR3 bases: TGTGCCAGCAGCCCCATGCCGGGGTGGTTTGCTGAAGCTTTCTTT. Residues: CASSPMPGWFAEAFF.

This rearrangement joins TRBV6-5 to TRBJ1-5; 8 nucleotides agree with TRBD1. This CDR3 is built from 14 residues. CDR1 and CDR2 from the germline V gene are MNHEY and SVGAGI. The trim removed 10 bases at V and 3 bases at J, leaving 8 bases unmatched. The CDR3 protein is CATSGTGNNQPQHF. The CDR3 region has the DNA TGTGCCACTTCCGGGACAGGAAACAATCAGCCCCAGCATTTT.

V and J are TRBV29-1 and TRBJ1-5; TRBD1 might be the D (5 bases). This CDR3 comprises 13 residues. V lost 1 base and J 8 bases, leaving 12 bases between the germline ends. CDR1 is SQVTM and CDR2 is ANQGSEA in the germline V gene. CDR3 sequence: CSVEVSGREPQHF. As DNA, the CDR3 is TGCAGCGTTGAAGTTTCAGGGAGGGAGCCCCAGCATTTT.